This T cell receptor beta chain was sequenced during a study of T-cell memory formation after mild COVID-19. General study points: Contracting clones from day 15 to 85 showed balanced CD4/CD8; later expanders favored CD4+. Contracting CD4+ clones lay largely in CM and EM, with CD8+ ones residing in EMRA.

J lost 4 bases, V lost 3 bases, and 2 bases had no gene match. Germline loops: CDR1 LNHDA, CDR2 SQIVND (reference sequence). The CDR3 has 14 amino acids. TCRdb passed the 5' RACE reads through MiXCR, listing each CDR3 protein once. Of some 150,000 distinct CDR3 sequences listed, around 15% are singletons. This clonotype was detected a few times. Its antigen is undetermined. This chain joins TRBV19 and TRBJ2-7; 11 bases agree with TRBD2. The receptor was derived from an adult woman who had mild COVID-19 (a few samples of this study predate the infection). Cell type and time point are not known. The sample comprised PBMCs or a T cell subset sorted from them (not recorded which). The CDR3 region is CASSITSGRYEQYF. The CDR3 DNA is TGTGCCAGTAGTATCACTAGCGGGAGATACGAGCAGTACTTC.